These 6 T cell receptor beta chains came from one sample sequenced in a study of blood T cell repertoires in COVID-19. Repertoires were generated with immunoSEQ multiplex PCR, while TCRdb's copy carries only in-frame clones and drops some. This table holds 59,000 or so clones, approximately 80% found once. Sequencing was performed on peripheral blood. The source of these receptors is a man in his 60s with acute or convalescent COVID-19.

This clone was seen only once. This sequence joins TRBV5-8 and TRBJ2-2; the match to TRBD1 covers 7 bases. CDR1 SGHTS and CDR2 YDEGEE come from the germline V gene. Losses at the gene ends were 4 bases for V and 3 bases for J; bases not matched to a gene: 6. The CDR3 extends over 15 amino acids. CDR3 in DNA: TGTGCCAGCAGCCCAAACGACAGGGACACCGGGGAGCTGTTTTTT. The encoded protein is CASSPNDRDTGELFF.

V and J are TRBV5-1 and TRBJ2-1; 10 nucleotides match TRBD1. The CDR3 extends over 15 amino acids. Germline lookup yields CDR1 SGHRS and CDR2 YFSETQ. V lost 4 bases and J lost 5; bases outside the gene matches: 6. The CDR3 loop is CASSPLGTGDNEQFF. DNA for the CDR3: TGCGCCAGCAGCCCCCTGGGGACAGGGGACAATGAGCAGTTCTTC.

The chain has TRBV25-1 and TRBJ2-5, with 8 nucleotides matching TRBD2. J lost 1 base, V lost 4 bases, and 5 bases had no gene match. The V gene's germline CDR1 is MGHDK and CDR2 SYGVNS. The CDR3 consists of 15 residues. The CDR3 bases are TGTGCCAGCAGTGGGGTCGGGGGGGCCCAAGAGACCCAGTACTTC. Residues: CASSGVGGAQETQYF.

This rearrangement joins TRBV5-6 to TRBJ1-6; the match to TRBD1 covers 7 bases. This CDR3 region has 15 residues. Germline CDR1 reads SGHDT; CDR2 reads YYEEEE. J gave up 5 bases and V 3 bases, and 5 bases lay outside the gene matches. CDR3 DNA sequence: TGTGCCAGCAGCTCGGGGACAGTCAATAATTCACCCCTCCACTTT. It specifies CASSSGTVNNSPLHF. The full variable domain, completed using reference TRBV5-6 and TRBJ1-6, is DAGVTQSPTHLIKTRGQQVTLRCSPKSGHDTVSWYQQALGQGPQFIFQYYEEEERQRGNFPDRFSGHQFPNYSSELNVNALLLGDSALYLCASSSGTVNNSPLHFGNGTRLTVT.

The count of this clone is one. The chain uses TRBV6-5 and TRBJ1-2; possible D gene TRBD1, 6 bases. Trimming took 6 bases from V and 8 from J, leaving 16 bases between them. The CDR3 has 13 amino acids. Germline values: CDR1 MNHEY, CDR2 SVGAGI. The CDR3 loop reads CASRVTGREGYTF. The CDR3 bases are TGTGCCAGCAGGGTAACAGGGAGGGAAGGCTACACCTTC.

The chain has TRBV7-8 and TRBJ1-5; 7 nucleotides match TRBD1. Unmatched junction bases numbered 6, after V lost 5 bases and J lost 5 bases. Germline V lookup: CDR1 SGHVS, CDR2 FQNEAQ. The CDR3 contains 14 residues. CDR3 residues: CASSPRDRDQPQHF. CDR3 DNA sequence: TGTGCCAGCAGCCCTCGAGACAGGGATCAGCCCCAGCATTTT. Full variable domain (missing parts from reference TRBV7-8 and TRBJ1-5): GAGVSQSPRYKVAKRGQDVALRCDPISGHVSLFWYQQALGQGPEFLTYFQNEAQLDKSGLPSDRFFAERPEGSVSTLKIQRTQQEDSAVYLCASSPRDRDQPQHFGDGTRLSIL.